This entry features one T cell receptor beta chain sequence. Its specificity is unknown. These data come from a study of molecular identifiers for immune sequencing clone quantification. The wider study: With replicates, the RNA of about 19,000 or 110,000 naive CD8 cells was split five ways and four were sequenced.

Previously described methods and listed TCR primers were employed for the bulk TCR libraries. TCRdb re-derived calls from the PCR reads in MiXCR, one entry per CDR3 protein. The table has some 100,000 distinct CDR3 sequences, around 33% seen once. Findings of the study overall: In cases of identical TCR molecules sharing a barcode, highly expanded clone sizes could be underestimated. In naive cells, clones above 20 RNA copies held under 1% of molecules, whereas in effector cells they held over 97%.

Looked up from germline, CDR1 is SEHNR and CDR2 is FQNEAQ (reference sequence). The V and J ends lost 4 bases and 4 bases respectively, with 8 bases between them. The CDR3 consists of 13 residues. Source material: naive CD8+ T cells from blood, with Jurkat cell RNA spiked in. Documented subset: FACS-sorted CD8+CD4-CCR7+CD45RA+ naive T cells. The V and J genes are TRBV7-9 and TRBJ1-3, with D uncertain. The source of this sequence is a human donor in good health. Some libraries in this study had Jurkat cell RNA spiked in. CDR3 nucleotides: TGTGCCAGCAGCTCAGGAAAAGGAAACACCATATATTTT. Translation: CASSSGKGNTIYF.